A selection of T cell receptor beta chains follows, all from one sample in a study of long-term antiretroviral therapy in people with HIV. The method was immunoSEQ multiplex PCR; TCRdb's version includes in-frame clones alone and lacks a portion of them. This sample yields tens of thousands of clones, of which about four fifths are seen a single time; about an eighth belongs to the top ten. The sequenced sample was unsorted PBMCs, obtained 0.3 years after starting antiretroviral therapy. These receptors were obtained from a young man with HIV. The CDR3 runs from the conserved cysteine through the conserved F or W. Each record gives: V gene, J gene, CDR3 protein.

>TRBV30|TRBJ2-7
CAWSPGGSYEQYF
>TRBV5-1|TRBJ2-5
CASSLQRIQETQYF
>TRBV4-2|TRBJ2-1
CASSLEGYNEQFF
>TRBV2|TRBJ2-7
CASSPTGGIYEQYF
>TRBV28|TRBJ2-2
CASSLGTYTGELFF
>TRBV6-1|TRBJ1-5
CASSEFAGGGGQPQHF
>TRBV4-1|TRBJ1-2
CASSQTLGRMEDGYTF
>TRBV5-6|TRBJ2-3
CASSLRAGGTDTQYF
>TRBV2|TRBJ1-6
CASSQLYPAKHSPLHF
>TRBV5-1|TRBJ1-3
CASSFSGRGNTIYF
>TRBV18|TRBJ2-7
CASSPATWGRGPSEQYF
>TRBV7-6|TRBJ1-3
CASSRTGVGNTIYF
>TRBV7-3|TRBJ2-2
CASSPGQGAGGNTGELFF
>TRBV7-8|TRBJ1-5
CASSPGQGGNQPQHF
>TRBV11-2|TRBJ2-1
CASSSTGTGLREQFF
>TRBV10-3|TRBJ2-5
CAISPQRLAGETQYF
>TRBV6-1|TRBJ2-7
CASSDTGVYEQYF
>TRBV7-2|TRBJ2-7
CASSLVGDREKKSSYEQYF
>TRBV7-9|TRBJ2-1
CASRGDRRRANEQFF
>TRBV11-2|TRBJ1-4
CASSLVVGFNEKLFF
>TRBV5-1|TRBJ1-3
CASLLKPGNTIYF
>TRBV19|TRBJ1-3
CASRTSFSGNTIYF
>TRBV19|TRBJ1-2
CASSIDRGAPGYTF
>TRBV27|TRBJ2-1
CASSPGPAPYNEQFF
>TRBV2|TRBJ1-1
CASSAPMGFYTEAFF
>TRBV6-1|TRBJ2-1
CASSEYRGGIDNEQFF
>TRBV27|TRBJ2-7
CASSLGQGDEQYF
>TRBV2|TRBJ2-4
CASSERYPSLPLPQSAKNIQYF
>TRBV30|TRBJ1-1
CAWSFRVGTEAFF
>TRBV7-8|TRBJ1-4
CASSFGRTGNNEKLFF